This TCR beta chain was recorded in a study of T cells in localized non-small cell lung cancer. Study conclusions and caveats: A median around 57 of the top 100 tumor clones appeared in adjacent lung. Highest T cell clonality was seen in uninvolved adjacent lung, surpassing that measured in tumor.

Here immunoSEQ multiplex PCR was the method, and the copy in TCRdb shows in-frame clones only, minus some. Altogether about 33,000 clones are present, around 90% being singletons, with the ten largest covering 15% to 20%. CDR1 MNHEY and CDR2 SVGAGI come from the germline V gene. The CDR3 sequence is 15 residues long. V lost 0 bases, J lost 7 bases, and 16 bases lay in between. Regarding this clone: The antigen remains unidentified.

The material sequenced was peripheral blood mononuclear cells, taken before any cancer treatment. The rearrangement links TRBV6-5 to TRBJ2-7; D may be TRBD1 or TRBD2 (5 bases each). The sequence derives from a man aged 35-69 years with stage III lung adenocarcinoma. The CDR3 here is CASSYSKTGAKEQYF. Written as DNA, the CDR3 is TGTGCCAGCAGTTACTCGAAAACCGGGGCAAAGGAGCAGTACTTC.